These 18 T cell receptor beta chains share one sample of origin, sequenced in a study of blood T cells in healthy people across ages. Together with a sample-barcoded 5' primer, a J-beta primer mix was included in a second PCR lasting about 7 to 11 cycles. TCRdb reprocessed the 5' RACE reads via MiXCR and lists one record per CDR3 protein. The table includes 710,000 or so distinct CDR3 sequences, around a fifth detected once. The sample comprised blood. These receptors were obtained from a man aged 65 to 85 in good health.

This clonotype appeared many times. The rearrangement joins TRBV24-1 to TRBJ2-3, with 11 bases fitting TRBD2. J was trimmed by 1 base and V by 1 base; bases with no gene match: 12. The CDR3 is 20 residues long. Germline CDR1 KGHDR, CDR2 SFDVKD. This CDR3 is CATSDFPPGLAEEGTDTQYF. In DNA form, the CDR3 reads TGTGCCACCAGTGATTTCCCGCCGGGACTAGCGGAGGAGGGCACAGATACGCAGTATTTT.

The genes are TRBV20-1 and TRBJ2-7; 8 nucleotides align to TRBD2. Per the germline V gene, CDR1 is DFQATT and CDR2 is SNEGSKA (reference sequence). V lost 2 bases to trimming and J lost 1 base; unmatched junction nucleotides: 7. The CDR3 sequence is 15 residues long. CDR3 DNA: TGCAGTGCTAGACTCCCCACTAGCGGTTCCTACGAGCAGTACTTC. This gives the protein CSARLPTSGSYEQYF.

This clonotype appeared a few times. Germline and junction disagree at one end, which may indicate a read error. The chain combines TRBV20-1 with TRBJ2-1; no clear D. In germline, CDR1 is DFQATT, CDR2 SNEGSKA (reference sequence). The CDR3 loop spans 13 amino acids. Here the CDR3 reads CSAVDGGYNERFF. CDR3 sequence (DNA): TGCAGTGCTGTAGATGGTGGGTACAATGAGCGGTTCTTC.

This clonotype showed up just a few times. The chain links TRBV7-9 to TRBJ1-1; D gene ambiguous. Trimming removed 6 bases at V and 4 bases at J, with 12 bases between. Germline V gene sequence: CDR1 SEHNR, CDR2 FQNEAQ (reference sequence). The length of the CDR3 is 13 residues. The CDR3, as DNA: TGTGCCAGCAGGCAAAGCGGGGTCACTGAAGCTTTCTTT. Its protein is CASRQSGVTEAFF.

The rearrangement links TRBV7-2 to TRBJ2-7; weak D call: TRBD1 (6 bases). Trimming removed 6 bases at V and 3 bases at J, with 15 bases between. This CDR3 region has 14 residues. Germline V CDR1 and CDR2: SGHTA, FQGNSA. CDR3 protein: CASSGLGTYYEQYF. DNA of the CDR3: TGTGCCAGCAGTGGGCTCGGGACATACTACGAGCAGTACTTC.

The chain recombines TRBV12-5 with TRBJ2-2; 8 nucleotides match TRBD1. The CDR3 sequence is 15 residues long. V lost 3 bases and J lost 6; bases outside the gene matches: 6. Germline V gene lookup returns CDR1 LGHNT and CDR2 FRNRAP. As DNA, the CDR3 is TGTGCTAGTGGTTTAGGGACAGGATATCCCGGGGAGCTGTTTTTT. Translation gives CASGLGTGYPGELFF.

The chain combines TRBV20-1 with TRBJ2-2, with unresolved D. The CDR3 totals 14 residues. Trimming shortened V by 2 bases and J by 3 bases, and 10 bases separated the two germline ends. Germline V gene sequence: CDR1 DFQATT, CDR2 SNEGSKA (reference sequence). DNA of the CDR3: TGCAGTGCTAGACCAGACCCGGACACCGGGGAGCTGTTTTTT. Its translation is CSARPDPDTGELFF.

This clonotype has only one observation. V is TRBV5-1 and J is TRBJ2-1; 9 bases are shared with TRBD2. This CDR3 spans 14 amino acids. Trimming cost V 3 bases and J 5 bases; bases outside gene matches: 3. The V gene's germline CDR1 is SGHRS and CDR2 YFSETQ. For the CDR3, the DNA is TGCGCCAGCAGCTGGACTAGCGTCAACAATGAGCAGTTCTTC. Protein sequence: CASSWTSVNNEQFF.

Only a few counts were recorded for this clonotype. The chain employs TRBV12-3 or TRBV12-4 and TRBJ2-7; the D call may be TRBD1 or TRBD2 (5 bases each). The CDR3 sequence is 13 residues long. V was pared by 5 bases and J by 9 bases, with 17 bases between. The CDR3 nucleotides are TGTGCCAGCAGTCCCCCCGGACAAGGGAGGCAGTACTTC. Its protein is CASSPPGQGRQYF.

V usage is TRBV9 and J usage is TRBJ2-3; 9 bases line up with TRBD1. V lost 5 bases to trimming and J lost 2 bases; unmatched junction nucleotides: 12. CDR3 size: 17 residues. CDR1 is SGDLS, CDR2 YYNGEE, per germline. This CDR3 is CASSRSPGQGNTDTQYF. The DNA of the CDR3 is TGTGCCAGCAGTCGGTCCCCGGGACAGGGAAACACAGATACGCAGTATTTT.

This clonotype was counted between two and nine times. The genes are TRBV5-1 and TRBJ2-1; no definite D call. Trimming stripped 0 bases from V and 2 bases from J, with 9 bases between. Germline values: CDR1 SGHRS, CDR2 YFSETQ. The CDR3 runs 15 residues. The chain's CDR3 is CASSLGQVAYNEQFF. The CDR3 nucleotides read TGCGCCAGCAGCTTGGGCCAGGTAGCCTACAATGAGCAGTTCTTC.

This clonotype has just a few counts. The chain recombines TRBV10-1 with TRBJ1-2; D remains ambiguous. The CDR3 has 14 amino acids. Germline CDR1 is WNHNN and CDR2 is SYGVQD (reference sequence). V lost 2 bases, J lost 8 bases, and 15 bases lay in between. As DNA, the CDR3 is TGCGCCAGCAGTGAGGGCAGGTCACTAGGCGGCTACACCTTC. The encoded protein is CASSEGRSLGGYTF.

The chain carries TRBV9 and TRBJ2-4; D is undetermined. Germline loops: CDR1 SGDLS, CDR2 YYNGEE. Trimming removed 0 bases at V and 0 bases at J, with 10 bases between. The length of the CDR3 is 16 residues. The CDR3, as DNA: TGTGCCAGCAGCGTAGATCCAGGTCTAGCCAAAAACATTCAGTACTTC. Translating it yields CASSVDPGLAKNIQYF.

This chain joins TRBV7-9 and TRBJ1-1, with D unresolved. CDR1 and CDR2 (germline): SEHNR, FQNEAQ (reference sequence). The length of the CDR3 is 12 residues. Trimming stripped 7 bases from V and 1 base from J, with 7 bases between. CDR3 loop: CASTRANTEAFF. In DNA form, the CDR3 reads TGTGCCAGCACCCGAGCGAACACTGAAGCTTTCTTT.

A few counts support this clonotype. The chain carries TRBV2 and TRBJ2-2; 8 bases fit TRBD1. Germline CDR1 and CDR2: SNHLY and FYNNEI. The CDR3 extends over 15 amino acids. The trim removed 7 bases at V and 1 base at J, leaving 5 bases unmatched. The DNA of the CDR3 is TGTGCCAGCACCACACAGGGGGGGAACACCGGGGAGCTGTTTTTT. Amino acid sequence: CASTTQGGNTGELFF.

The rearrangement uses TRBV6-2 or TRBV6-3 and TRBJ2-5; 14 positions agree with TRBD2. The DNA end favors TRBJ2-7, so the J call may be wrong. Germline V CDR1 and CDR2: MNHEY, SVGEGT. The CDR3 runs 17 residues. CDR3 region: CASMLGLAGGISYEQYV. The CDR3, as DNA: TGTGCCAGCATGCTCGGACTAGCGGGAGGAATTTCCTACGAGCAGTACGTC.

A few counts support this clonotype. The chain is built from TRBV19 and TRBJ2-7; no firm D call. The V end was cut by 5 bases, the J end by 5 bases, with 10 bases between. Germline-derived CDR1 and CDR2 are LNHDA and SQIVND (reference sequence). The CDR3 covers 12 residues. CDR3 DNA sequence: TGTGCCAGTAGTCCCTCCGGCCACGAGCAGTACTTC. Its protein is CASSPSGHEQYF.

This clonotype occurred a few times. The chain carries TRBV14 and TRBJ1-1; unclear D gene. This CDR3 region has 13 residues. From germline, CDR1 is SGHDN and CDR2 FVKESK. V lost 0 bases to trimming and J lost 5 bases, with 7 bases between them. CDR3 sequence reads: CASSQDRSTEAFF. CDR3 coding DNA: TGTGCCAGCAGCCAAGATCGCAGTACTGAAGCTTTCTTT.